This T cell receptor beta chain is drawn from a study of blood T cell repertoires in COVID-19. Study background: Sites across the United States, Italy and Spain contributed samples from acute and convalescent COVID-19.

Data came from immunoSEQ multiplex PCR; TCRdb stores just in-frame clones and leaves some out. The sample yields some 60,000 clones, roughly 91% seen once. This clone appeared a single time. CDR1 is SGHTA and CDR2 is FQGNSA in the germline V gene. This CDR3 has 14 amino acids. The V gene end was trimmed by 5 bases and the J gene end by 2 bases; junction bases not matched to a gene: 6. This receptor was taken from a human donor in a cohort sampled during active COVID-19. Specimen: peripheral blood. The chain employs TRBV7-2 and TRBJ2-7; the match to TRBD1 covers 7 bases. CDR3 bases: TGTGCCAGCAGCCCCCGACAGGGAGCCTACGAGCAGTACTTC. Translating it yields CASSPRQGAYEQYF.